The present T cell receptor (beta chain) was sequenced within a study of blood T cell repertoires in COVID-19. Study-wide background: The samples span acute and convalescent COVID-19 from the United States, Italy and Spain. T cells, B-cell-depleted T cells, or PBMCs supplied cDNA or gDNA.

This clone came up once. Germline assignment: CDR1 DFQATT and CDR2 SNEGSKA (reference sequence). J gave up 6 bases and V 4 bases, and 12 bases lay outside the gene matches. This CDR3 region has 15 residues. In the source study's methods: How many nucleated cells were present was estimated from reference gene primer amplification. Sequenced by immunoSEQ multiplex PCR; TCRdb stores in-frame clones only, minus some. V, J and clone size are taken as reported in that table, and D and trimming were inferred from the DNA itself. Of more than 120,000 clones detected, about nine tenths appear once; the ten largest clones hold just under 0.95%.

The sample taken for sequencing was peripheral blood. J is TRBJ2-1 and V is TRBV20-1; 7 nucleotides align to TRBD2. This TCR was sampled from a woman aged 50 to 65 with acute or convalescent COVID-19. In nucleotides, the CDR3 is TGCAGTGCTAATGATCGGGGGAGGGCCCTCAATGAGCAGTTCTTC. Amino acids: CSANDRGRALNEQFF.